These T cell receptor beta chains were read from a single sample in a study of cytomegalovirus exposure and HLA in healthy donors. Measured with immunoSEQ multiplex PCR; TCRdb has only the in-frame clones, and not every one. The sample has roughly 190,000 clones, 75% to 90% seen once. The sample taken for sequencing was PBMCs. These TCRs come from a boy aged 2 to 10 in good health and CMV-seronegative. Each CDR3 is given with its conserved first and last residue. The D gene is left open where the match is weak. Size is omitted from some rows. Given values are once, few, many or a class for expanded clones.

TRBV5-1,TRBJ2-1,NA,TRBD1,TGCGCCAGCAGCTTGGGACAGGGGTTGTTGAATGAGCAGTTCTTC,CASSLGQGLLNEQFF
TRBV6-6,TRBJ2-7,NA,TRBD1,TGTGCCAGCAGTCCGGGACAGGGTATTAACGAGCAGTACTTC,CASSPGQGINEQYF
TRBV19,TRBJ1-1,NA,NA,TGTGCCAGTAGTATAGGGGGGGGTACTGAAGCTTTCTTT,CASSIGGGTEAFF
TRBV6-5,TRBJ1-5,NA,NA,TGTGCCAGCAAGGAGGCAAACACTAATCAGCCCCAGCATTTT,CASKEANTNQPQHF
TRBV4-2,TRBJ2-7,once,NA,TGTGCCAGCAGCCCGAGTACCGCCAGGGACGAGCAGTACTTC,CASSPSTARDEQYF
TRBV27,TRBJ2-1,NA,NA,TGTGCCAGCAGTCTAAAGGGGCCCCGCTCCTACAATGAGCAGTTCTTC,CASSLKGPRSYNEQFF
TRBV6-1,TRBJ1-2,NA,NA,TGTGCCAGCAGTGAGTACAGGGTCAGTGGCTACACCTTC,CASSEYRVSGYTF
TRBV4-2,TRBJ2-1,NA,TRBD2,TGTGCCAGCAGCCAAGCGGGTGGGGCGGGGGGCCGGGGGAATGAGCAGTTCTTC,CASSQAGGAGGRGNEQFF
TRBV21-1,TRBJ2-1,NA,NA,TGTGCCAGCAGCGCCAGGGAACAGCCTTGGAATGAGCAGTTCTTC,CASSAREQPWNEQFF
TRBV7-9,TRBJ2-7,NA,TRBD2,TGTGCCAGCAGCTCACTGGCTAGCGGGAGACCTTCCTACGAGCAGTACTTC,CASSSLASGRPSYEQYF
TRBV28,TRBJ2-7,NA,TRBD2,TGTGAAACCCTAGGGACTAGCTGGGCTCGGGACGAGCAGTACTTC,CETLGTSWARDEQYF
TRBV28,TRBJ2-1,NA,NA,TGTGCCAGCAGCGGGACGGTAGGAGGGGAGCAGTTCTTC,CASSGTVGGEQFF
TRBV11-2,TRBJ2-5,NA,NA,TGTGCCAGCAGCTTAGAGACCGAGGGCCTAGGGGGGACCCAGTACTTC,CASSLETEGLGGTQYF
TRBV21-1,TRBJ2-3,NA,NA,TGTGCCAGCAGCAAAGCGCGGGGGGGCCGCCTGGGTACAGATACGCAGTATTTT,CASSKARGGRLGTDTQYF
TRBV5-1,TRBJ2-3,NA,TRBD2,TGCGCCAGCAGCTTGGACGGGACTAGCGTGTGGAAAGATACGCAGTATTTT,CASSLDGTSVWKDTQYF
TRBV28,TRBJ1-3,once,NA,TGTGCCAGCAACCCCGGCAGGGGTCGAAACACCATATATTTT,CASNPGRGRNTIYF
TRBV30,TRBJ2-5,NA,NA,TGTGCCTGGAGTGAGGGACTGGTACAAGAGACCCAGTACTTC,CAWSEGLVQETQYF
TRBV19,TRBJ1-2,NA,NA,TGTGCCAGTAGTATAGAAGGACCGGGAGGCTACACCTTC,CASSIEGPGGYTF
TRBV19,TRBJ1-5,once,TRBD1,TGTGCCAGTAGCCAGGACAGGGGCCGAAATCAGCCCCAGCATTTT,CASSQDRGRNQPQHF
TRBV7-2,TRBJ1-6,NA,NA,TGTGCCAGCAGCTTAGGGGTAGCGAATTCACCCCTCCACTTT,CASSLGVANSPLHF
TRBV6-6,TRBJ2-3,NA,TRBD1,TGTGCCAGCAGCCGGTATGGACAGGCCAGCACAGATACGCAGTATTTT,CASSRYGQASTDTQYF
TRBV5-1,TRBJ2-7,NA,NA,TGCGCCAGCAGTTGGCCGGGACAAGTAAAAGACGAGCAGTACTTC,CASSWPGQVKDEQYF
TRBV7-8,TRBJ2-3,NA,NA,TGTGCCAGCAGCTTAGCATTCTCCCAAGCCACAGATACGCAGTATTTT,CASSLAFSQATDTQYF
TRBV10-1,TRBJ2-5,NA,NA,TGCGCCAGCAGTGAGGCAGGGGTGGCCAAAGAGACCCAGTACTTC,CASSEAGVAKETQYF
TRBV29-1,TRBJ1-5,NA,TRBD1,TGCAGCGTTATGGGACAGGGGAATCAGCCCCAGCATTTT,CSVMGQGNQPQHF
TRBV29-1,TRBJ2-1,NA,NA,TGCAGCGTTGATAGCCCCCGGGGGGAGCAGTTCTTC,CSVDSPRGEQFF
TRBV11-2,TRBJ2-7,NA,NA,TGTGCCAGCAGCTTACGGGACAAGTACGAGCAGTACTTC,CASSLRDKYEQYF
TRBV5-4,TRBJ2-2,NA,TRBD2,TGTGCCAGCAGCTCCGGACTAGCGGGAGCGGGCACCGGGGAGCTGTTTTTT,CASSSGLAGAGTGELFF
TRBV6-1,TRBJ2-1,once,TRBD2,TGTGCCAGCAGTGCGGGACTACCGCCTCGTGAGCAGTTCTTC,CASSAGLPPREQFF
TRBV28,TRBJ1-6,NA,TRBD1,TGTGCCAGCGAGGGACAGGGCGGCTCACCCCTCCACTTT,CASEGQGGSPLHF
TRBV6-5,TRBJ2-2,NA,NA,TGTGCCAGCAGTTACCCGGGGAAGGGTTTGTTTTTT,CASSYPGKGLFF
TRBV5-1,TRBJ2-7,NA,TRBD1,TGCGCCAGCAGCCCGGGTGGGACAGGGGTCAGCGAGCAGTACTTC,CASSPGGTGVSEQYF
TRBV2,TRBJ2-2,NA,NA,TGTGCCAGCAGCGTACGAGGTTGGGACACCGGGGAGCTGTTTTTT,CASSVRGWDTGELFF
TRBV5-6,TRBJ2-7,NA,NA,TGTGCCAGCAGGGGACAAGGGAACGAGCAGTACTTC,CASRGQGNEQYF
TRBV5-1,TRBJ2-2,NA,TRBD1,TGCGCCAGCAGCTTGGAACAGGGGGGAGTCACCGGGGAGCTGTTTTTT,CASSLEQGGVTGELFF
TRBV5-1,TRBJ2-3,NA,TRBD1,TGCGCCAGCAGCTTTGAAAGGGGGCTTTCAGATACGCAGTATTTT,CASSFERGLSDTQYF
TRBV29-1,TRBJ2-7,NA,TRBD1,TGCACCACCGGGACAGGGGACCACGAGCAGTACTTC,CTTGTGDHEQYF
TRBV10-1,TRBJ2-7,NA,NA,TGCGCCAGCAGTGCCTACCCCCGGGACGGGAGCTACGAGCAGTACTTC,CASSAYPRDGSYEQYF
TRBV19,TRBJ2-7,once,NA,TGTGCCAGTGGGGAGGCCACATTCACCTACGAGCAGTACTTC,CASGEATFTYEQYF
TRBV6-5,TRBJ1-1,NA,NA,TGTGCCAGCAGTGGATCGACAGGGAACACTGAAGCTTTCTTT,CASSGSTGNTEAFF
TRBV4-2,TRBJ2-3,NA,TRBD2,TGTGCCAGCAGCCAAGAGGCACTAGCGGGGGGATTAAACATGGATACGCAGTATTTT,CASSQEALAGGLNMDTQYF
TRBV21-1,TRBJ2-1,NA,NA,TGTGCCAGCAGCTTCCAGCCTAGCGGGAAAGAAGACAATGAGCAGTTCTTC,CASSFQPSGKEDNEQFF
TRBV5-6,TRBJ1-5,NA,NA,TGTGCCAGCAGCTTCGGAGGGGACCCGCCCCAGCATTTT,CASSFGGDPPQHF
TRBV14,TRBJ2-3,NA,TRBD1,TGTGCCAGCAGCCAAGATCTCAGGGGGATCACAGATACGCAGTATTTT,CASSQDLRGITDTQYF
TRBV5-1,TRBJ2-5,once,TRBD2,TGCGCCAGCAGCACCTGGACTAGCGGGGGGGAAGAGACCCAGTACTTC,CASSTWTSGGEETQYF
TRBV9,TRBJ2-1,NA,TRBD2,TGTGCCAGCAGCAAACGACTAGCGGGGAACAATGAGCAGTTCTTC,CASSKRLAGNNEQFF
TRBV5-1,TRBJ2-5,NA,TRBD2,TGCGCCAGCAGCTTACTAGCGATGGAGACCCAGTACTTC,CASSLLAMETQYF
TRBV6-5,TRBJ1-6,once,NA,TGTGCCAGCAGCTCAGGGGTTTTGTCACCCCTCCACTTT,CASSSGVLSPLHF
TRBV13,TRBJ2-3,NA,TRBD2,TGTGCCAGCAGCCCGAAAAGGACTAGCGGGGGGACTATTTCCACAGATACGCAGTATTTT,CASSPKRTSGGTISTDTQYF
TRBV29-1,TRBJ1-5,NA,NA,TGCAGCGTTGGTTGGCAGGGGAAAGATCAGCCCCAGCATTTT,CSVGWQGKDQPQHF
TRBV6-1,TRBJ2-7,NA,NA,TGTGCCAGCAGTGAAGCGACGCTGAGGGACGAGCAGTACTTC,CASSEATLRDEQYF
TRBV19,TRBJ2-7,NA,NA,TGTGCCAGTCAGTACGACGAGCAGTACTTC,CASQYDEQYF